This T cell receptor (beta chain) comes out of a study of radiotherapy plus CTLA-4 blockade in lung cancer. Whole-study context: There were objective responses in 18% of patients, and around 31% had disease control.

Receiving focal radiation plus CTLA-4 blockade with ipilimumab were patients who had chemo-refractory metastatic non-small-cell lung cancer. Measured with immunoSEQ multiplex PCR; TCRdb has only the in-frame clones, and not every one. The repertoire consists of under 50,000 clones, with just under 80% occurring once and the leading ten covering about 22%. CDR3 size: 15 residues. V dropped 0 bases and J dropped 2 bases, with 9 bases sitting between them. Germline V lookup: CDR1 SGHRS, CDR2 YFSETQ. Study-level points and caveats: Increased serum interferon-beta after radiation also reportedly predicted response strongly. In blood, tumor-derived TCR clones expanded after radiotherapy plus ipilimumab.

To note about this clone: Its antigen is still unknown.

The TCR was taken from a human donor with non-small cell lung cancer that progressed on radiotherapy plus ipilimumab. The sample consisted of peripheral blood, taken from a patient treated with radiotherapy plus ipilimumab. This chain connects TRBV5-1 to TRBJ1-3; D perhaps matches TRBD1 (5 bases). The chain's CDR3 is CASSLDGGTGNTIYF. The CDR3 nucleotides are TGCGCCAGCAGCTTGGATGGGGGGACTGGAAACACCATATATTTT.